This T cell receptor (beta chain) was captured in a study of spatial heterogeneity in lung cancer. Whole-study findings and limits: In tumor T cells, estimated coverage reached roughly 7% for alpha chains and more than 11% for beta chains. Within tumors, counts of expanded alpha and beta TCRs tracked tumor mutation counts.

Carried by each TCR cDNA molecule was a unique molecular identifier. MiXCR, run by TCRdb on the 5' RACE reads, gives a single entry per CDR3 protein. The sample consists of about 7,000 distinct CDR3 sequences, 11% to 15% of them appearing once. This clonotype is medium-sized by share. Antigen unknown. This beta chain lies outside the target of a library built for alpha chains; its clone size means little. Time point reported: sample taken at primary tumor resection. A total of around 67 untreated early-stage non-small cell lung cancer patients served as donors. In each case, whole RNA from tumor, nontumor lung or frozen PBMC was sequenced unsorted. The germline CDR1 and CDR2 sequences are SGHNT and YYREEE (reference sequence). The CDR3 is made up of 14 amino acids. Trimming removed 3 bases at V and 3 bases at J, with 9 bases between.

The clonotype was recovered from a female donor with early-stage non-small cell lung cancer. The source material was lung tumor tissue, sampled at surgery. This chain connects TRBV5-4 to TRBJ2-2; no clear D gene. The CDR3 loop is CASSWGPDTGELFF. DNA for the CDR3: TGTGCCAGCAGCTGGGGTCCCGACACCGGGGAGCTGTTTTTT.